The 21 T cell receptor beta chains below were found in one sample sequenced in a study of cytomegalovirus exposure and HLA in healthy donors. Primers: 60 Vbeta forward and 13 Jbeta reverse. Libraries were prepared by immunoSEQ multiplex PCR; TCRdb keeps only in-frame clonotypes and omits some of them. This table has approximately 190,000 clones, around four fifths appearing once. Sequences were obtained from PBMCs. The receptor set was obtained from a woman aged 45-59 years in good health and CMV-seropositive.

The gene calls are TRBV5-4 and TRBJ2-6; no clear D. In germline, CDR1 is SGHNT, CDR2 YYREEE (reference sequence). CDR3 length: 15 residues. Trimming pared 0 bases from V and 0 bases from J, leaving 4 bases between. The CDR3 DNA reads TGTGCCAGCAGCTTGGCCGGCTCTGGGGCCAACGTCCTGACTTTC. Encoded protein: CASSLAGSGANVLTF.

The chain has TRBV10-3 and TRBJ1-1; tentatively, D is TRBD1 (5 bases). V lost 10 bases to trimming and J lost 2 bases, with 14 bases between them. This CDR3 spans 13 amino acids. Germline assignment: CDR1 ENHRY and CDR2 SYGVKD. The CDR3 DNA is TGTGCCAGCACCGAAAGGGGAAACACTGAAGCTTTCTTT. This translates into CASTERGNTEAFF.

This clone was detected once. This chain joins TRBV12-5 and TRBJ2-3, with D uncertain. CDR1 is LGHNT and CDR2 is FRNRAP in the germline V gene. Trimming pared 3 bases from V and 1 base from J, leaving 8 bases between. This CDR3 has 14 amino acids. The CDR3 DNA is TGTGCTAGTGGTTTAAATTCGGGCACAGATACGCAGTATTTT. It specifies CASGLNSGTDTQYF.

This chain connects TRBV19 to TRBJ1-4, with 9 bases identical to TRBD1. The CDR3 spans 15 residues. The germline V gene encodes CDR1 LNHDA and CDR2 SQIVND (reference sequence). V lost 5 bases to trimming and J lost 7 bases; unmatched junction nucleotides: 8. The CDR3 nucleotides are TGTGCCAGTAGTGCCTCCGGGACAGGGTCTGAAAAACTGTTTTTT. Its protein product is CASSASGTGSEKLFF.

This chain uses TRBV5-1 with TRBJ2-7; 7 nucleotides line up with TRBD2. The CDR3 is made up of 15 amino acids. With V trimmed by 4 bases and J by 0 bases, 7 bases remained unmatched. Germline V gives CDR1 SGHRS, CDR2 YFSETQ. The CDR3: CASSPGAGSSYEQYF. CDR3 in DNA: TGCGCCAGCAGCCCCGGAGCGGGGAGCTCCTACGAGCAGTACTTC. The entire variable domain, with the rest obtained from reference TRBV5-1 and TRBJ2-7, is as follows: KAGVTQTPRYLIKTRGQQVTLSCSPISGHRSVSWYQQTPGQGLQFLFEYFSETQRNKGNFPGRFSGRQFSNSRSEMNVSTLELGDSALYLCASSPGAGSSYEQYFGPGTRLTVT.

The chain joins TRBV28 to TRBJ1-2, with a weak D call TRBD1 (5 bases). Trimming pared 5 bases from V and 4 bases from J, leaving 8 bases between. Germline V CDR1 and CDR2: MDHEN, SYDVKM. The CDR3 has 12 residues. CDR3 loop: CASSIQVYGYTF. The CDR3 nucleotides are TGTGCCAGCAGTATACAGGTCTATGGCTACACCTTC.

The chain combines TRBV9 with TRBJ2-5; 8 nucleotides agree with TRBD1. Germline CDR1 SGDLS, CDR2 YYNGEE. V lost 4 bases and J lost 5; bases outside the gene matches: 13. The CDR3 consists of 16 residues. CDR3 protein: CASSLPYSGGWETQYF. DNA for the CDR3: TGTGCCAGCAGCTTACCTTATTCAGGGGGCTGGGAGACCCAGTACTTC.

This sequence joins TRBV14 and TRBJ1-1; 7 bases align to TRBD1. The germline V gene has CDR1 SGHDN and CDR2 FVKESK. V shed 4 bases, J shed 3 bases, and the junction held 2 bases outside the gene matches. The CDR3 is 13 amino acids. CDR3 sequence: CASSPGQYTEAFF. The CDR3 bases are TGTGCCAGCAGCCCGGGACAGTACACTGAAGCTTTCTTT.

The CDR3 sequence is CASGPKAGTANEQFF. CDR3 coding DNA: TGTGCTAGTGGTCCAAAAGCGGGTACGGCGAATGAGCAGTTCTTC. This rearrangement joins TRBV12-5 to TRBJ2-1; possibly TRBD2 for D (6 bases). Trimming took 5 bases from V and 7 from J, leaving 18 bases between them. Germline loops: CDR1 LGHNT, CDR2 FRNRAP. CDR3 size: 15 residues.

This chain joins TRBV4-2 and TRBJ1-2; D gene uncertain. Trimming cost V 1 base and J 1 base, with 19 bases left between them. Germline values: CDR1 LGHNA, CDR2 YNFKEQ. The CDR3 has 18 residues. The CDR3 sequence: CASSQGYPVIRHNYGYTF. The CDR3 DNA is TGTGCCAGCAGCCAAGGGTATCCAGTTATTAGACATAACTATGGCTACACCTTC.

CDR3 sequence: CASSLTRGGRDTQYF. The CDR3 DNA reads TGTGCCAGCAGCTTAACTCGGGGGGGCCGGGATACGCAGTATTTT. V gene TRBV11-2 combines with J gene TRBJ2-3; 8 positions match TRBD2. The trim removed 2 bases at V and 6 bases at J, leaving 7 bases unmatched. This CDR3 spans 15 amino acids. The germline V gene encodes CDR1 SGHAT and CDR2 FQNNGV. Together with reference TRBV11-2 and TRBJ2-3, the CDR3 gives the full variable domain: EAGVAQSPRYKIIEKRQSVAFWCNPISGHATLYWYQQILGQGPKLLIQFQNNGVVDDSQLPKDRFSAERLKGVDSTLKIQPAKLEDSAVYLCASSLTRGGRDTQYFGPGTRLTVL.

This chain uses TRBV4-3 with TRBJ2-1; 8 bases match TRBD2. Germline values: CDR1 LGHNA, CDR2 YSLEER. This CDR3 has 14 residues. Trimming removed 2 bases from V and 12 bases from J; junction bases left unmatched: 9. This CDR3 reads CASSQTTGRGGQFF. The CDR3, as DNA: TGCGCCAGCAGCCAAACCACCGGGAGGGGCGGGCAGTTCTTC.

A word on this clone: The germline gene is not matched at one end of the junction; a read error may be the cause. V is TRBV11-3 and J is TRBJ2-3; 7 positions agree with TRBD1. CDR1 SGHNT and CDR2 YENEEA come from the germline V gene. CDR3 length: 15 residues. CDR3 in DNA: TGTGCCAGCAGCCTAGAGGGACAGAGCACAGATACGCAGTATTTT. This codes for CASSLEGQSTDTQYF.

The rearrangement links TRBV4-1 to TRBJ1-2, with a possible D match to TRBD1 (5 bases). This CDR3 has 16 residues. V shed 0 bases and J shed 4 bases, with 15 bases lying between them. Germline loops: CDR1 MGHRA, CDR2 YSYEKL. This chain's CDR3 is CASSQDRAGRVYGYTF. CDR3 bases: TGCGCCAGCAGCCAAGATAGAGCGGGGCGGGTCTATGGCTACACCTTC.

V and J are TRBV7-3 and TRBJ2-1; 7 bases line up with TRBD2. The V segment lost 1 base and the J segment 7 bases; nucleotides outside the gene matches: 10. Per the germline V gene, CDR1 is SGHTA and CDR2 is FQGTGA. The CDR3 is 16 amino acids. CDR3 protein: CASSLMSGGGINEQFF. The CDR3 bases are TGTGCCAGCAGCTTAATGAGCGGCGGGGGTATAAATGAGCAGTTCTTC.

This clone was found a few times. The V gene is TRBV27, the J gene TRBJ2-2; 8 bases match TRBD2. CDR1 and CDR2 from the germline V gene are MNHEY and SMNVEV (reference sequence). This CDR3 region has 16 residues. J lost 4 bases, V lost 6 bases, and 10 bases had no gene match. CDR3 in DNA: TGTGCCAGCAGACTACTCACTAGCGGACCCACCGGGGAGCTGTTTTTT. It is translated as CASRLLTSGPTGELFF.

The chain links TRBV6-5 to TRBJ2-3; the match to TRBD2 covers 10 bases. The V gene end was trimmed by 0 bases and the J gene end by 3 bases; junction bases not matched to a gene: 3. The CDR3 runs 16 residues. The germline CDR1 and CDR2 sequences are MNHEY and SVGAGI. The CDR3 bases are TGTGCCAGCAGTTACTCCAGCGGGGGGGAAACAGATACGCAGTATTTT. It codes for CASSYSSGGETDTQYF.

The rearrangement uses TRBV7-2 and TRBJ1-5; no firm D call. The CDR3 extends over 14 amino acids. The V gene lost 1 base and the J gene lost 4 bases, with 8 bases spanning the gap. Germline V gene sequence: CDR1 SGHTA, CDR2 FQGNSA. The CDR3 sequence: CASSLGGNNQPQHF. The CDR3 region has the DNA TGTGCCAGCAGCTTAGGAGGGAATAATCAGCCCCAGCATTTT.

This clone was observed a single time. This rearrangement joins TRBV19 to TRBJ2-1, with TRBD2 matching 7 bases. This CDR3 region has 15 residues. Germline CDR1 LNHDA, CDR2 SQIVND (reference sequence). Unmatched junction bases numbered 4, after V lost 3 bases and J lost 2 bases. CDR3 in DNA: TGTGCCAGTAGTATCCTAGCGGAACCCTACAATGAGCAGTTCTTC. This codes for CASSILAEPYNEQFF.

The chain recombines TRBV19 with TRBJ2-6, with 8 bases that match TRBD2. Trimming at V came to 7 bases and at J to 4 bases, leaving 12 bases not matched to a gene. The CDR3 consists of 17 residues. Germline-derived CDR1 and CDR2 are LNHDA and SQIVND (reference sequence). The DNA for the CDR3 is TGTGCCAGTAAATCTCGGGAGGGGCTGGTCGGGGCCAACGTCCTGACTTTC. Translated: CASKSREGLVGANVLTF.

The J gene is TRBJ1-5, the V gene TRBV29-1; 8 bases map to TRBD1. Per germline, CDR1 SQVTM and CDR2 ANQGSEA. CDR3 length: 12 amino acids. The V and J ends lost 6 bases and 5 bases, in that order; junction bases with no gene match: 3. The CDR3 here is CSVGQGDQPQHF. DNA of the CDR3: TGCAGCGTAGGACAGGGAGATCAGCCCCAGCATTTT.